This TCR beta chain was retrieved from a study of T cell responses to AZD1222 COVID-19 vaccine. V gave up 6 bases and J gave up 5 bases, with 16 bases separating them. Per the germline V gene, CDR1 is SQVTM and CDR2 is ANQGSEA. This CDR3 spans 13 amino acids. Profiling relied on immunoSEQ multiplex PCR, and the TCRdb table lists in-frame clones only, not all of them. This sample yields about 190,000 clones, of which roughly 93% are seen a single time; 9.2% belongs to the top ten. This chain joins TRBV29-1 and TRBJ1-1, with D perhaps matching TRBD1 (5 bases). This sequence was found in an adult in good health. The sample here was peripheral blood, taken on day 0 of AZD1222 vaccination. Here the CDR3 reads CSVGGGLGTEAFF. As DNA, the CDR3 is TGCAGCGTGGGGGGAGGCTTGGGGACTGAAGCTTTCTTT.